Presented here are 29 T cell receptor beta chains from one specimen sequenced in a study of T-cell reconstitution after alpha-beta-depleted transplantation in children. The library targeted TCRbeta and was prepared with unique molecular identifiers. TCRdb passed the PCR reads through MiXCR, listing each CDR3 protein once. The table lists 98,000 or so distinct CDR3 sequences, 23% of them singletons. The source material was PBMCs, sampled before TCRalphabeta/CD19-depleted stem cell transplant. The receptors come from a boy aged 2-9 years with acute lymphoblastic leukemia, due to receive a stem cell transplant.

The J gene is TRBJ1-6, the V gene TRBV20-1; unclear D gene. The CDR3 has 12 amino acids. Germline CDR1 and CDR2: DFQATT and SNEGSKA (reference sequence). V was cut by 2 bases and J by 11 bases, with 10 bases left in between. The CDR3 nucleotides read TGCAGTGCTAGATCCCAAGGCGCACCCCTCCACTTT. It codes for CSARSQGAPLHF.

This clonotype was found many times. The chain links TRBV10-1 to TRBJ2-1, with TRBD2 identical over 7 bases. The CDR3 extends over 17 amino acids. Per germline, CDR1 WNHNN and CDR2 SYGVQD (reference sequence). Trimming took 4 bases from V and 0 from J; bases not matched to a gene: 9. Here the CDR3 DNA reads TGCGCCAGCAGTGGAGCGGGACCGATACACTCCTACAATGAGCAGTTCTTC. This codes for CASSGAGPIHSYNEQFF.

This clonotype was seen more than once but under ten times. V is TRBV20-1 and J is TRBJ2-3; 11 bases are a match to TRBD2. Germline values: CDR1 DFQATT, CDR2 SNEGSKA (reference sequence). V dropped 6 bases and J dropped 7; count of bases not matched to a gene: 9. The CDR3 is made up of 14 amino acids. The CDR3 loop is CSALVAGGPNTQYF. The CDR3 nucleotides are TGCAGTGCCCTGGTAGCGGGAGGGCCCAATACGCAGTATTTT.

The sample holds a few counts of this clonotype. The V gene is TRBV7-2, the J gene TRBJ1-1, with D uncertain. The CDR3 sequence is 13 residues long. The germline V gene has CDR1 SGHTA and CDR2 FQGNSA. V was trimmed by 3 bases and J by 1 base, leaving 6 bases between them. The CDR3 bases are TGTGCCAGCAGCTTTATGGCGAACACTGAAGCTTTCTTT. Amino acid sequence: CASSFMANTEAFF.

The sample holds a few counts of this clonotype. This rearrangement joins TRBV4-2 to TRBJ2-1, with 7 bases that match TRBD2. The CDR3 is 18 residues long. Per the germline V gene, CDR1 is LGHNA and CDR2 is YNFKEQ. Trimming took 6 bases from V and 8 from J; bases not matched to a gene: 22. The CDR3 coding sequence is TGTGCCAGCAGTCTTCAAGGGTCTAGCGGAGGGGCGAGAGATGAGCAGTTCTTC. Translation gives CASSLQGSSGGARDEQFF.

The V call is TRBV20-1, the J call TRBJ2-6, with TRBD1 matching 7 bases. This CDR3 has 17 amino acids. The germline gives CDR1 DFQATT, CDR2 SNEGSKA (reference sequence). V dropped 3 bases and J dropped 0; count of bases not matched to a gene: 8. The CDR3 coding sequence is TGCAGTGCTAGTAAGGACAGGACTTACTCTGGGGCCAACGTCCTGACTTTC. It is translated as CSASKDRTYSGANVLTF.

About this clonotype: The limits of the CDR3 on the DNA are not certain, so only TCRdb's listed CDR3 is given. V gene TRBV21-1 combines with J gene TRBJ2-3; the D call of TRBD2 is as the table states it, not checked on the DNA. TRBV21-1 is reported as a pseudogene. The CDR3 totals 18 residues, both ends included. The CDR3 spells CASSPVGSGTLITDTQYF.

The J gene is TRBJ1-2, the V gene TRBV7-9; D is uncertain. Trimming took 2 bases from V and 8 from J, leaving 12 bases between them. Germline V gene sequence: CDR1 SEHNR, CDR2 FQNEAQ (reference sequence). This CDR3 spans 13 amino acids. CDR3 sequence: CASSLMGSKGYTF. The CDR3 DNA is TGTGCCAGCAGCTTAATGGGGTCGAAAGGCTACACCTTC.

The chain combines TRBV20-1 with TRBJ2-7; D may match TRBD1 or TRBD2 (5 bases each). This CDR3 has 13 amino acids. Germline loops: CDR1 DFQATT, CDR2 SNEGSKA (reference sequence). V was clipped by 6 bases and J by 6 bases, with 18 bases between them. CDR3 sequence: CSARPGRLCEQYF. The CDR3 coding sequence is TGCAGTGCGCGTCCGGGACGACTATGCGAGCAGTACTTC.

J is TRBJ2-6 and V is TRBV5-1; D is unclear. Looked up from germline, CDR1 is SGHRS and CDR2 is YFSETQ. V was clipped by 7 bases and J by 0 bases, with 5 bases between them. This CDR3 comprises 13 residues. The CDR3 protein is CASWDSGANVLTF. The CDR3 region has the DNA TGCGCCAGCTGGGACTCTGGGGCCAACGTCCTGACTTTC. The full variable domain, its missing parts supplied by reference TRBV5-1 and TRBJ2-6, is KAGVTQTPRYLIKTRGQQVTLSCSPISGHRSVSWYQQTPGQGLQFLFEYFSETQRNKGNFPGRFSGRQFSNSRSEMNVSTLELGDSALYLCASWDSGANVLTFGAGSRLTVL.

This clonotype came up a few times. The chain uses TRBV9 and TRBJ2-1; tentative D call: TRBD2 (6 bases). V was trimmed by 2 bases and J by 1 base, leaving 22 bases between them. The CDR3 is 19 amino acids. Germline V gives CDR1 SGDLS, CDR2 YYNGEE. CDR3 nucleotide sequence: TGTGCCAGCAGCGTGGATAGCGGAATGGGCTTGGGTTCCTACAATGAGCAGTTCTTC. Translated, it gives CASSVDSGMGLGSYNEQFF.

This clonotype has ten or more counts. The CDR3 nucleotides are TGCGCCAGCAGCCAAGATGAAAGAGGGGGCACCGGGGAGCTGTTTTTT. This encodes CASSQDERGGTGELFF. The rearrangement links TRBV4-3 to TRBJ2-2, with a tentative D call TRBD1 (6 bases). The CDR3 covers 16 residues. Trimming cost V 0 bases and J 4 bases, with 12 bases left between them. Per the germline V gene, CDR1 is LGHNA and CDR2 is YSLEER.

This clonotype was detected a few times. The chain carries TRBV6-5 and TRBJ1-1, with D uncertain. CDR3 length: 14 amino acids. Trimming cost V 7 bases and J 4 bases, with 16 bases left between them. Per germline, CDR1 MNHEY and CDR2 SVGAGI. The CDR3 DNA sequence: TGTGCCAGCATTAAGGACGGAGGCTCCACTGAAGCTTTCTTT. It encodes CASIKDGGSTEAFF.

This clonotype has more than one count but fewer than ten. This rearrangement joins TRBV20-1 to TRBJ2-6, with D hard to call. Germline CDR1 DFQATT, CDR2 SNEGSKA (reference sequence). The CDR3 length is 16 residues. Trimming shortened V by 0 bases and J by 4 bases, and 13 bases separated the two germline ends. The CDR3 spells CSARDRLIAGANVLTF. Written as DNA, the CDR3 is TGCAGTGCTAGAGATCGGCTCATCGCCGGGGCCAACGTCCTGACTTTC.

The sample holds many counts of this clonotype. The chain uses TRBV5-6 and TRBJ2-5; D gene uncertain. The CDR3 extends over 13 amino acids. V was shortened by 1 base and J by 4 bases, with 8 bases between the two germline ends. Germline values: CDR1 SGHDT, CDR2 YYEEEE. Here the CDR3 reads CASSLPTAETQYF. CDR3 bases: TGTGCCAGCAGCTTGCCCACCGCAGAGACCCAGTACTTC.

This clonotype was seen a handful of times. The rearrangement uses TRBV30 and TRBJ1-1; D not certain. CDR3 length: 11 amino acids. V was trimmed by 8 bases and J by 1 base, leaving 8 bases between them. Germline CDR1 and CDR2: GTSNPN and SVGIG (reference sequence). The CDR3 nucleotides read TGTGCCCTGGAAAGGAACACTGAAGCTTTCTTT. This translates into CALERNTEAFF.

The chain links TRBV3-1 to TRBJ2-2; 8 nucleotides align to TRBD2. After removal of 6 bases from V and 4 bases from J, the junction contained 7 bases not matched to a gene. Germline values: CDR1 LGHDT, CDR2 YNNKEL (reference sequence). The CDR3 runs 15 residues. CDR3 nucleotide sequence: TGTGCCAGCAGTCCCACTAGCGGTTTCACCGGGGAGCTGTTTTTT. Encoded protein: CASSPTSGFTGELFF.

This clonotype was counted between two and nine times. This chain links TRBV30 with TRBJ2-2, with 9 nucleotides matching TRBD1. CDR1 is GTSNPN and CDR2 is SVGIG in the germline V gene (reference sequence). This CDR3 spans 15 amino acids. V lost 3 bases and J lost 8; bases outside the gene matches: 10. The CDR3 reads CAWSADRGLSGELFF. The CDR3 DNA reads as TGTGCCTGGAGCGCGGACAGGGGCCTCTCTGGGGAGCTGTTTTTT.

In its sample, this clonotype was seen a few times. The chain is built from TRBV5-1 and TRBJ2-6; no clear D. The CDR3 runs to 13 residues. The germline CDR1 and CDR2 sequences are SGHRS and YFSETQ. V lost 6 bases and J 0 bases, leaving 4 bases between the germline ends. CDR3 residues: CASMSSGANVLTF. The DNA of the CDR3 is TGCGCCAGCATGAGCTCTGGGGCCAACGTCCTGACTTTC.

The chain employs TRBV11-3 and TRBJ2-7; 9 bases align to TRBD2. Trimming removed 1 base from V and 2 bases from J; junction bases left unmatched: 3. Germline V gene data show CDR1 as SGHNT and CDR2 as YENEEA. The CDR3 runs to 15 residues. The CDR3 nucleotides are TGTGCCAGCAGCTTAGGACTAGCGGAGACCTACGAGCAGTACTTC. Its translation is CASSLGLAETYEQYF. Together with reference TRBV11-3 and TRBJ2-7, the CDR3 gives the full variable domain: EAGVVQSPRYKIIEKKQPVAFWCNPISGHNTLYWYLQNLGQGPELLIRYENEEAVDDSQLPKDRFSAERLKGVDSTLKIQPAELGDSAVYLCASSLGLAETYEQYFGPGTRLTVT.

J is TRBJ1-1 and V is TRBV30; D gene ambiguous. The CDR3 extends over 14 amino acids. From germline, CDR1 is GTSNPN and CDR2 SVGIG (reference sequence). Trimming shortened V by 8 bases and J by 1 base, and 17 bases separated the two germline ends. The CDR3 here is CAHRRETANTEAFF. In DNA form, the CDR3 reads TGTGCCCATCGGAGAGAAACAGCGAACACTGAAGCTTTCTTT.

The table lists this clonotype with many counts. This rearrangement joins TRBV5-1 to TRBJ2-7, with D perhaps TRBD1 (5 bases). CDR3 length: 15 amino acids. Trimming removed 4 bases from V and 6 bases from J, with 20 bases in between. Looked up from germline, CDR1 is SGHRS and CDR2 is YFSETQ. CDR3 DNA sequence: TGCGCCAGCAGCCGCGATCAAGGGGCCCAGGGCGAGCAGTACTTC. Translation: CASSRDQGAQGEQYF.

This clonotype was picked up a small number of times. V is TRBV7-8 and J is TRBJ2-2; D unresolved. The CDR3 runs 17 residues. Trimming removed 5 bases from V and 5 bases from J, with 21 bases in between. Germline loops: CDR1 SGHVS, CDR2 FQNEAQ. CDR3 nucleotide sequence: TGTGCCAGCAGCCTACGACCGGACCGCTGGGGTACCGGGGAGCTGTTTTTT. Its translation: CASSLRPDRWGTGELFF. The whole variable domain, filled in from reference TRBV7-8 and TRBJ2-2, reads GAGVSQSPRYKVAKRGQDVALRCDPISGHVSLFWYQQALGQGPEFLTYFQNEAQLDKSGLPSDRFFAERPEGSVSTLKIQRTQQEDSAVYLCASSLRPDRWGTGELFFGEGSRLTVL.

The chain uses TRBV6-5 and TRBJ1-1; no clear D gene. The V end was cut by 6 bases, the J end by 8 bases, with 13 bases between. The V gene's germline CDR1 is MNHEY and CDR2 SVGAGI. The CDR3 is 12 amino acids. CDR3 DNA: TGTGCCAGCAGCCCCGGGCCAACCGAAGCTTTCTTT. It specifies CASSPGPTEAFF.

The chain carries TRBV7-6 and TRBJ2-7, with TRBD1 as a possible D gene (5 bases). Germline CDR1 reads SGHVS; CDR2 reads FNYEAQ. The CDR3 is 13 residues long. Trimming left V 4 bases short and J 1 base short, with 8 bases between. The CDR3 nucleotides read TGTGCCAGCAGCTGGGGCCAGTCCTACGAGCAGTACTTC. Translation: CASSWGQSYEQYF.

This clonotype was detected only a few times. The chain employs TRBV7-6 and TRBJ2-7, with D possibly matching TRBD2 (6 bases). Germline assignment: CDR1 SGHVS and CDR2 FNYEAQ. The germline V and J ends were trimmed by 1 base and 2 bases, with 12 bases remaining between them. The CDR3 has 15 amino acids. CDR3 nucleotide sequence: TGTGCCAGCAGCTTAGTTGGAGGACTAACCTACGAGCAGTACTTC. Protein product: CASSLVGGLTYEQYF.

Ten or more counts support this clonotype. V usage is TRBV5-4 and J usage is TRBJ1-5, with 7 bases identical to TRBD1. V lost 4 bases to trimming and J lost 2 bases; unmatched junction nucleotides: 3. This CDR3 has 14 amino acids. The germline V gene has CDR1 SGHNT and CDR2 YYREEE (reference sequence). CDR3 sequence: CASSQGTGNQPQHF. In DNA, the CDR3 is TGTGCCAGCAGCCAGGGGACAGGCAATCAGCCCCAGCATTTT.

The V call is TRBV28, the J call TRBJ1-2, with D hard to call. Germline values: CDR1 MDHEN, CDR2 SYDVKM. Trimming removed 7 bases at V and 4 bases at J, with 16 bases between. This CDR3 is built from 14 residues. Here the CDR3 DNA reads TGTGCCAGCAAAGGACCAGAGGGATTCTATGGCTACACCTTC. Translation gives CASKGPEGFYGYTF.

The rearrangement links TRBV2 to TRBJ2-1; 9 nucleotides align to TRBD1. Germline V gene data show CDR1 as SNHLY and CDR2 as FYNNEI. The ends lost 3 bases at V and 4 bases at J; junction bases unmatched: 7. The CDR3 is 16 amino acids. CDR3 sequence: CASSEDRGSSYNEQFF. For the CDR3, the DNA is TGTGCCAGCAGTGAGGACAGGGGAAGCTCGTACAATGAGCAGTTCTTC.